One sample yielded the 32 T cell receptor beta chains listed below, sequenced in a study of CD8 T cells in Susac syndrome. An amount of RNA that ranged from roughly 0.5 to 1 ug was reverse transcribed with random hexamers. TCRdb independently ran MiXCR on the immunoSEQ multiplex PCR reads; one entry per CDR3 protein. The sample has about 66,000 distinct CDR3 sequences; about 94% are singletons. The specimen sequenced was CD8+ T cells from PBMCs. The receptors were sampled from a human donor with multiple sclerosis.

The chain recombines TRBV12-3 or TRBV12-4 with TRBJ2-1, with D tentatively TRBD2 (7 bases). This CDR3 comprises 15 residues. V lost 3 bases and J lost 5, with 14 bases in between. CDR3 in DNA: TGTGCCAGCAGTTTGGAGGGGGGGCCGAACAATGAGCAGTTCTTC. As protein: CASSLEGGPNNEQFF.

The chain links TRBV29-1 to TRBJ2-5; 9 bases match TRBD2. From germline, CDR1 is SQVTM and CDR2 ANQGSEA. V lost 4 bases, J lost 2 bases, and 8 bases stayed unmatched. This CDR3 has 15 amino acids. CDR3 sequence (DNA): TGCAGCGTTGGGGGACTAGCAGCCGCACAAGAGACCCAGTACTTC. Amino acids: CSVGGLAAAQETQYF.

The CDR3 is CASSSGTYSNQPQHF. DNA of the CDR3: TGTGCCAGCAGCTCCGGGACATACAGCAATCAGCCCCAGCATTTT. The J gene is TRBJ1-5, the V gene TRBV28; TRBD1 might be the D (6 bases). Germline CDR1 MDHEN, CDR2 SYDVKM. CDR3 length: 15 amino acids. V lost 6 bases, J lost 1 base, and 13 bases lay in between.

This clonotype turned up a few times. The chain combines TRBV11-2 with TRBJ2-7; 7 nucleotides agree with TRBD1. CDR3 size: 15 residues. V shed 5 bases, J shed 3 bases, and the junction held 10 bases outside the gene matches. CDR1 SGHAT and CDR2 FQNNGV come from the germline V gene. CDR3 sequence reads: CASSDTGAGYYEQYF. In DNA form, the CDR3 reads TGTGCCAGCAGCGATACAGGGGCTGGATACTACGAGCAGTACTTC.

The chain recombines TRBV7-9 with TRBJ2-5; D not resolved. Germline V gene sequence: CDR1 SEHNR, CDR2 FQNEAQ (reference sequence). This CDR3 contains 13 residues. The ends were cut back, 5 bases at V and 1 base at J, with 8 bases in the middle. Written as DNA, the CDR3 is TGTGCCAGCAGCCCGGTCGTCCAAGAGACCCAGTACTTC. Its protein product is CASSPVVQETQYF.

The CDR3 protein is CASSSNPIETQYF. DNA for the CDR3: TGTGCCAGCAGTTCCAACCCCATAGAGACCCAGTACTTC. The J gene is TRBJ2-5, the V gene TRBV27; D is undetermined. The length of the CDR3 is 13 residues. CDR1 and CDR2 (germline): MNHEY, SMNVEV (reference sequence). Trimming took off 4 bases at V and 4 bases at J, with 10 bases between the two ends.

The chain carries TRBV7-6 and TRBJ2-3; the match to TRBD1 covers 10 bases. V shed 5 bases and J 4 bases; nucleotides not matched to a gene: 3. The CDR3 has 14 residues. CDR1 is SGHVS and CDR2 is FNYEAQ in the germline V gene. DNA of the CDR3: TGTGCCAGCAGCGGACAGGGGGGCTCAGATACGCAGTATTTT. It yields the protein CASSGQGGSDTQYF.

The chain combines TRBV7-9 with TRBJ2-7; D unresolved. The CDR3 runs 13 residues. Deletions cut 1 base from V and 4 bases from J, with 8 bases between. CDR1 and CDR2 (germline): SEHNR, FQNEAQ (reference sequence). CDR3 protein: CASSLGQQYEQYF. In nucleotides, the CDR3 is TGTGCCAGCAGCTTAGGCCAGCAATACGAGCAGTACTTC.

This chain links TRBV5-4 with TRBJ1-1, with D hard to call. The V end was cut by 0 bases, the J end by 3 bases, with 9 bases between. The germline CDR1 and CDR2 sequences are SGHNT and YYREEE (reference sequence). The CDR3 spans 14 residues. CDR3 sequence (DNA): TGTGCCAGCAGCTTGGATGGGGTTTACACTGAAGCTTTCTTT. This codes for CASSLDGVYTEAFF. Filled out from reference TRBV5-4 and TRBJ1-1, the complete variable domain reads ETGVTQSPTHLIKTRGQQVTLRCSSQSGHNTVSWYQQALGQGPQFIFQYYREEENGRGNFPPRFSGLQFPNYSSELNVNALELDDSALYLCASSLDGVYTEAFFGQGTRLTVV.

The rearrangement uses TRBV7-2 and TRBJ2-7, with a possible D match to TRBD1 (6 bases). V was pared by 1 base and J by 2 bases, with 9 bases between. Germline CDR1 and CDR2: SGHTA and FQGNSA. The CDR3 spans 14 residues. DNA of the CDR3: TGTGCCAGCAGCTTAGTGGGACAAACCTACGAGCAGTACTTC. Protein product: CASSLVGQTYEQYF.

V gene TRBV30 combines with J gene TRBJ1-4; D perhaps matches TRBD1 (5 bases). Germline V gene lookup returns CDR1 GTSNPN and CDR2 SVGIG (reference sequence). The CDR3 totals 11 residues. V lost 2 bases and J lost 8, with 6 bases in between. The CDR3 sequence: CAWSRGEKLFF. CDR3 nucleotide sequence: TGTGCCTGGAGTAGGGGAGAAAAACTGTTTTTT.

This rearrangement joins TRBV27 to TRBJ2-1, with 10 bases lining up with TRBD2. This CDR3 has 16 residues. With 3 bases clipped from V and 0 bases from J, the junction kept 2 bases outside the gene matches. Germline V gives CDR1 MNHEY, CDR2 SMNVEV (reference sequence). The DNA for the CDR3 is TGTGCCAGCAGTTTTTCTAGCGGGGGCTCCTACAATGAGCAGTTCTTC. It translates to CASSFSSGGSYNEQFF.

This chain links TRBV19 with TRBJ2-3; 9 bases are shared with TRBD2. Unmatched junction bases numbered 9, after V lost 5 bases and J lost 3 bases. The germline V gene has CDR1 LNHDA and CDR2 SQIVND (reference sequence). CDR3 length: 16 residues. The CDR3 DNA reads TGTGCCAGTAGTTCACGACTAGCGGTGGGGACAGATACGCAGTATTTT. Translated, it gives CASSSRLAVGTDTQYF.

The CDR3 DNA sequence: TGTGCCAGCAGTTGGACTAGCGGGAGGGAGAATGAGCAGTTCTTC. Amino acids: CASSWTSGRENEQFF. This chain connects TRBV28 to TRBJ2-1; 15 bases match TRBD2. Losses at the gene ends were 4 bases for V and 7 bases for J; bases not matched to a gene: 2. The germline V gene has CDR1 MDHEN and CDR2 SYDVKM. This CDR3 region has 15 residues. Complete variable domain (other parts from reference TRBV28 and TRBJ2-1): DVKVTQSSRYLVKRTGEKVFLECVQDMDHENMFWYRQDPGLGLRLIYFSYDVKMKEKGDIPEGYSVSREKKERFSLILESASTNQTSMYLCASSWTSGRENEQFFGPGTRLTVL.

This chain links TRBV4-3 with TRBJ1-5; D call uncertain. Trimming removed 0 bases from V and 3 bases from J, with 6 bases in between. Germline-derived CDR1 and CDR2 are LGHNA and YSLEER. The CDR3 sequence is 14 residues long. Here the CDR3 reads CASSQEAVNQPQHF. The CDR3 DNA sequence: TGCGCCAGCAGCCAAGAGGCTGTCAATCAGCCCCAGCATTTT.

This chain joins TRBV20-1 and TRBJ2-5, with TRBD1 as a possible D gene (5 bases). The CDR3 covers 14 residues. V was clipped by 0 bases and J by 5 bases, with 13 bases between them. The V gene's germline CDR1 is DFQATT and CDR2 SNEGSKA (reference sequence). The CDR3 bases are TGCAGTGCTAGAGATGGGGCAGGGCAGGAGACCCAGTACTTC. Translating it yields CSARDGAGQETQYF.

This chain connects TRBV10-3 to TRBJ2-7; the D call may be TRBD1 or TRBD2 (5 bases each). Germline CDR1 is ENHRY and CDR2 is SYGVKD. There are 13 residues in the CDR3. V lost 10 bases, J lost 2 bases, and 15 bases lay in between. CDR3 coding DNA: TGTGCCAGCTGGGACGCTTCAACCTACGAGCAGTACTTC. Amino acids: CASWDASTYEQYF.

This chain links TRBV20-1 with TRBJ1-5; the match to TRBD1 covers 7 bases. The CDR3 covers 18 residues. The junction had 13 bases not matched to a gene; V was cut back by 0 bases and J by 2 bases. Germline-derived CDR1 and CDR2 are DFQATT and SNEGSKA (reference sequence). DNA of the CDR3: TGCAGTGCTAGAGATTGGGGCAGGGGGTGGTATGGCAATCAGCCCCAGCATTTT. Its protein product is CSARDWGRGWYGNQPQHF.

The chain has TRBV27 and TRBJ2-1; maybe TRBD2 (5 bases). The CDR3 runs 16 residues. Trimming took 2 bases from V and 4 from J, leaving 15 bases between them. CDR1 and CDR2 (germline): MNHEY, SMNVEV (reference sequence). CDR3 loop: CASSLVGSRGYNEQFF. The CDR3 DNA reads TGTGCCAGCAGTTTAGTAGGGTCCCGAGGGTACAATGAGCAGTTCTTC.

This rearrangement joins TRBV20-1 to TRBJ1-5; D is ambiguous. The CDR3 has 16 residues. V was trimmed by 0 bases and J by 9 bases, leaving 21 bases between them. Germline V gene data show CDR1 as DFQATT and CDR2 as SNEGSKA (reference sequence). CDR3: CSARDRAETLGWPQHF. In nucleotides, the CDR3 is TGCAGTGCTAGAGATCGCGCAGAAACCCTCGGTTGGCCCCAGCATTTT.

The chain is built from TRBV5-4 and TRBJ2-4; maybe TRBD2 (6 bases). From germline, CDR1 is SGHNT and CDR2 YYREEE (reference sequence). The CDR3 is made up of 15 amino acids. Deletions cut 0 bases from V and 6 bases from J, with 13 bases between. The DNA for the CDR3 is TGTGCCAGCAGCTTGGAAGTGGGGGGTGGAAACATTCAGTACTTC. Protein product: CASSLEVGGGNIQYF.

The CDR3 nucleotides read TGTGCCAGCAGTGTACAGGGTCTTGCCTACGAGCAGTACTTC. This codes for CASSVQGLAYEQYF. The V call is TRBV25-1, the J call TRBJ2-7, with D tentatively TRBD1 (6 bases). Germline V lookup: CDR1 MGHDK, CDR2 SYGVNS. The CDR3 runs 14 residues. Trimming pared 4 bases from V and 2 bases from J, leaving 12 bases between.

The chain is built from TRBV3-1 and TRBJ2-7; D is unclear. The CDR3 runs to 13 residues. V lost 4 bases and J 3 bases, leaving 10 bases between the germline ends. Per germline, CDR1 LGHDT and CDR2 YNNKEL (reference sequence). The CDR3 coding sequence is TGTGCCAGCAGCCCTGACACCCTCTACGAGCAGTACTTC. Residues: CASSPDTLYEQYF.

The chain has TRBV27 and TRBJ2-5, with 8 bases that match TRBD2. CDR3 size: 16 residues. Looked up from germline, CDR1 is MNHEY and CDR2 is SMNVEV (reference sequence). V shed 2 bases, J shed 3 bases, and the junction held 8 bases outside the gene matches. CDR3 region: CASSLRPAGEKETQYF. Written as DNA, the CDR3 is TGTGCCAGCAGTTTAAGGCCAGCGGGGGAAAAAGAGACCCAGTACTTC.

The V gene is TRBV19, the J gene TRBJ1-2; 8 bases are shared with TRBD1. V dropped 5 bases and J dropped 3; count of bases not matched to a gene: 5. This CDR3 has 14 amino acids. Per germline, CDR1 LNHDA and CDR2 SQIVND (reference sequence). The CDR3 DNA reads as TGTGCCAGTAGTCCAGGACAGGGCTACTATGGCTACACCTTC. Amino acid sequence: CASSPGQGYYGYTF.

This clonotype was observed once. The chain recombines TRBV29-1 with TRBJ2-1; 9 bases are a match to TRBD2. The V segment lost 5 bases and the J segment 5 bases; nucleotides outside the gene matches: 10. CDR3 length: 15 amino acids. Germline V gene lookup returns CDR1 SQVTM and CDR2 ANQGSEA. Here the CDR3 DNA reads TGCAGCGTTCAGCGGGGGGCGGGGGCCAACAATGAGCAGTTCTTC. Its protein is CSVQRGAGANNEQFF.

On this clonotype itself: At one boundary the junction diverges from the germline segment, which might be a read error. The gene calls are TRBV29-1 and TRBJ2-2; D is uncertain. Per germline, CDR1 SQVTM and CDR2 ANQGSEA. CDR3 length: 11 residues. The CDR3 DNA follows: TGTTCCGCCTCGAACACCGGGGAGCTGTTTTTT. Amino acid sequence: CSASNTGELFF.

The chain combines TRBV9 with TRBJ1-2; the match to TRBD1 covers 8 bases. Germline CDR1 reads SGDLS; CDR2 reads YYNGEE. The CDR3 runs to 15 residues. J was trimmed by 4 bases and V by 3 bases; bases with no gene match: 8. DNA for the CDR3: TGTGCCAGCAGCGCACCGGACAGGGACCCCTATGGCTACACCTTC. This gives the protein CASSAPDRDPYGYTF.

The chain carries TRBV12-5 and TRBJ2-1; 11 bases are a match to TRBD2. The trim removed 3 bases at V and 4 bases at J, leaving 2 bases unmatched. Germline V CDR1 and CDR2: LGHNT, FRNRAP. The CDR3 contains 15 residues. In DNA, the CDR3 is TGTGCTAGTGGTTTAACTAGCGGGGGTTACAATGAGCAGTTCTTC. It is translated as CASGLTSGGYNEQFF. Together with reference TRBV12-5 and TRBJ2-1, the CDR3 gives the full variable domain: DARVTQTPRHKVTEMGQEVTMRCQPILGHNTVFWYRQTMMQGLELLAYFRNRAPLDDSGMPKDRFSAEMPDATLATLKIQPSEPRDSAVYFCASGLTSGGYNEQFFGPGTRLTVL.

The genes are TRBV20-1 and TRBJ2-5; 10 nucleotides line up with TRBD2. Trimming took 4 bases from V and 1 from J; bases not matched to a gene: 6. The CDR3 has 15 amino acids. Germline assignment: CDR1 DFQATT and CDR2 SNEGSKA (reference sequence). The CDR3 region is CSATMTSGFQETQYF. CDR3 DNA: TGCAGTGCTACTATGACTAGCGGGTTCCAAGAGACCCAGTACTTC.

In its sample, this clonotype was seen once. The chain joins TRBV15 to TRBJ2-7, with D perhaps TRBD1 (5 bases). CDR1 and CDR2 (germline): LNHNV, YYDKDF (reference sequence). The CDR3 has 13 residues. Trimming pared 1 base from V and 5 bases from J, leaving 9 bases between. CDR3 residues: CATSRATQDEQYF. The DNA of the CDR3 is TGTGCCACCAGCAGAGCAACACAGGACGAGCAGTACTTC.

J is TRBJ2-3 and V is TRBV7-3; 10 bases fit TRBD2. J gave up 1 base and V 2 bases, and 0 bases lay outside the gene matches. This CDR3 is 15 amino acids long. Germline CDR1 SGHTA, CDR2 FQGTGA. This chain's CDR3 is CASSLLAGGTDTQYF. For the CDR3, the DNA is TGTGCCAGCAGCTTACTAGCGGGGGGCACAGATACGCAGTATTTT.